These T cell receptor beta chains were read from a single sample in a study of blood T cell repertoires in COVID-19. TCRdb's copy holds only in-frame clones and misses some; the assay was immunoSEQ multiplex PCR. Altogether about 200,000 clones are present, more than 70% being singletons, with the ten largest covering around 5.7%. Sequences were obtained from PBMCs or T cells enriched from blood (not recorded which). These receptor sequences come from a man aged 40-55 years with acute COVID-19. Each CDR3 is given with its conserved first and last residue. Rows give clone size only sometimes, using once, few, many, or a class for an expanded clone.

v_call clone_size cdr3_aa
TRBV5-1 . CASNPLAKRTDTQYF
TRBV6-2/TRBV6-3 once CASSSYASEQYF
TRBV7-2 . CASSLSGLHQPQHF
TRBV4-1 . CASGGTSGTFAYNEQFF
TRBV28 . CASSFFGRGPGELFF
TRBV6-4 . CASSDSAQGLMRNQPQHF
TRBV24-1 few CATIRYGTGIQPQHF
TRBV6-5 . CASSAFTDTQYF
TRBV9 . CASRGGGATNTGELFF
TRBV28 . CASSLPPGQGQPQHF
TRBV6-4 . CASSYSGSSSYNEQFF
TRBV5-4 few CASSLGLINSPLHF
TRBV11-2 . CASSFSGSVKTQYF
TRBV4-2 . CASSPTGQLYGYTF
TRBV19 . CASSIVGAGYSNQPQHF
TRBV7-6 . CASSPQTGGSQPQHF
TRBV5-1 . CASSLVSGNGNEQFF
TRBV10-3 . CATKQVTYTEAFF
TRBV28 . CASSFRLPGGNTEAFF
TRBV2 . CASTGQGAETQYF
TRBV4-3 . CASSQGYRDTEAFF
TRBV6-5 . CASSYGLGARQQFF
TRBV11-3 . CASSLGRGPDEQYF
TRBV25-1 . CASSFLKRGHYGYTF
TRBV28 once CASSSPSDSRHTDTQYF
TRBV9 once CASSVAGWGDEQFF
TRBV6-5 . CASRQGQGAGYGYTF